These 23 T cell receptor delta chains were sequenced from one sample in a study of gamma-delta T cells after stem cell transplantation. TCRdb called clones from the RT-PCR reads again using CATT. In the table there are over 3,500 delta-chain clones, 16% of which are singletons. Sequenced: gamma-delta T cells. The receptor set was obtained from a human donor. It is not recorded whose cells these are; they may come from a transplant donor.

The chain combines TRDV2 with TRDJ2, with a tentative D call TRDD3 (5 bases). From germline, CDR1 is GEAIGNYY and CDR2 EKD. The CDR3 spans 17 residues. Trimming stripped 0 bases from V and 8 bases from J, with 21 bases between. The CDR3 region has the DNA TGTGCCTGTGACACCGGCCGCTTTGGGGACTTGCCCGCACAACTCTTCTTT. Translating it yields CACDTGRFGDLPAQLFF.

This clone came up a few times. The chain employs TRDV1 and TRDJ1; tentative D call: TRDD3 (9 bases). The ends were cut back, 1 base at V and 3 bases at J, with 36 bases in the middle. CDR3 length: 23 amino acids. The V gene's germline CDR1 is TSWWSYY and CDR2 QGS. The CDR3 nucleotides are TGTGCTCTTGGGGAACGCCTTTATCTTCCTACGGCTGGGGGATCGGAGGGCGCCGATAAACTCATCTTT. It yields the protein CALGERLYLPTAGGSEGADKLIF.

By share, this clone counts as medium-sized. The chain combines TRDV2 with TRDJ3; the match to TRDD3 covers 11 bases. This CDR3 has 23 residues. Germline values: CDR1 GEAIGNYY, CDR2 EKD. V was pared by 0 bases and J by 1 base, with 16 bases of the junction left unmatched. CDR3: CACDTGLKNVGDTKSWDTRQMFF. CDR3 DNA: TGTGCCTGTGACACCGGGTTAAAAAACGTGGGGGATACGAAGTCCTGGGACACCCGACAGATGTTTTTC.

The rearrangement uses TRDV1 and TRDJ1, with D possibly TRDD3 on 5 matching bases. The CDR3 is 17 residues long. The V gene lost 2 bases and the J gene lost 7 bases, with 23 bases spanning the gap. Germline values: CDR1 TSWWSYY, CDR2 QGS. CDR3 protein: CALGELPIWESRLKLIF. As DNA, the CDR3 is TGTGCTCTTGGGGAATTACCCATCTGGGAGAGTCGCCTTAAACTCATCTTT.

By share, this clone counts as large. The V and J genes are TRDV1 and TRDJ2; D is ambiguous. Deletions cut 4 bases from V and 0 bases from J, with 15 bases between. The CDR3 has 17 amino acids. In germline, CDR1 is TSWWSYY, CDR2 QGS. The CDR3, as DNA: TGTGCTCTTGGGGGAGGCCCCTGCCCAGCTTTGACAGCACAACTCTTCTTT. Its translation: CALGGGPCPALTAQLFF.

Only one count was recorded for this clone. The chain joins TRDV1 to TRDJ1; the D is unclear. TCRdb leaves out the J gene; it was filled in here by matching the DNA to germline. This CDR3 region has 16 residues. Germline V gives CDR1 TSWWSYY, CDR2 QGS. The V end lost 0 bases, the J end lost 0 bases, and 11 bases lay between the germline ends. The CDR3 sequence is CALGELLFTYTDKLIF. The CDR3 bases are TGTGCTCTTGGGGAACTTCTGTTTACGTACACCGATAAACTCATCTTT.

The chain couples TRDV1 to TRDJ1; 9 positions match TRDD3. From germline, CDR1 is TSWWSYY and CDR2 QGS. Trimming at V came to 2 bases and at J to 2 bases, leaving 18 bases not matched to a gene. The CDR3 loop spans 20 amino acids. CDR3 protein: CALGEGIRSPGGWRTDKLIF. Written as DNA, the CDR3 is TGTGCTCTTGGGGAAGGTATTAGATCCCCTGGGGGATGGAGGACCGATAAACTCATCTTT.

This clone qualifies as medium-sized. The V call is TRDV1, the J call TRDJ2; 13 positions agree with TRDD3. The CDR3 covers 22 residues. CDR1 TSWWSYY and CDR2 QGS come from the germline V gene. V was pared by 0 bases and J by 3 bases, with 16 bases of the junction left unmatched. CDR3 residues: CALGELPFRTYWGIRVTAQLFF. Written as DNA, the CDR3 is TGTGCTCTTGGGGAACTTCCCTTCAGAACTTACTGGGGGATACGGGTGACAGCACAACTCTTCTTT.

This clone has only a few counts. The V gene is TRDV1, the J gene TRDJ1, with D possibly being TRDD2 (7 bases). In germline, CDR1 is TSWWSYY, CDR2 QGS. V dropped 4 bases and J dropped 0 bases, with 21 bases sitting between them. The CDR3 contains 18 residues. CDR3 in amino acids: CALGAFLRGGTYTDKLIF. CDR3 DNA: TGTGCTCTTGGGGCTTTCCTACGGGGGGGGACTTACACCGATAAACTCATCTTT.

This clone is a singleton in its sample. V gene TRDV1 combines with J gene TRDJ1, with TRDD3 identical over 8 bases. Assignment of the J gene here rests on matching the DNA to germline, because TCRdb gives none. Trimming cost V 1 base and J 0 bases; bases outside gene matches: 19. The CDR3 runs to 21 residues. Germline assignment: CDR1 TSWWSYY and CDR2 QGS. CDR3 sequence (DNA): TGTGCTCTTGGGGAACGGACTCCCTGGGGATACCCCTTACATTACACCGATAAACTCATCTTT. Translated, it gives CALGERTPWGYPLHYTDKLIF.

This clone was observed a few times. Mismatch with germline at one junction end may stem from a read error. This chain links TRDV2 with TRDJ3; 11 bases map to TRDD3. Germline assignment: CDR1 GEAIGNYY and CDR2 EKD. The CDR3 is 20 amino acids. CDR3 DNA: TGTGCCTGTGACACGGCACTGGGGGATAAAAGCTCCTGGGAAACCCGACAGATGTTTTTC. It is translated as CACDTALGDKSSWETRQMFF.

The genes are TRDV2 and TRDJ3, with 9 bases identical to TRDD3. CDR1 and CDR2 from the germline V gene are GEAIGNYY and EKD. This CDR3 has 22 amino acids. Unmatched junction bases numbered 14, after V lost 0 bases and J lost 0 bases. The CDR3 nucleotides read TGTGCCTGTGACACCGACCTCTGGGGGATTCCACAGAGCTCCTGGGACACCCGACAGATGTTTTTC. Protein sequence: CACDTDLWGIPQSSWDTRQMFF.

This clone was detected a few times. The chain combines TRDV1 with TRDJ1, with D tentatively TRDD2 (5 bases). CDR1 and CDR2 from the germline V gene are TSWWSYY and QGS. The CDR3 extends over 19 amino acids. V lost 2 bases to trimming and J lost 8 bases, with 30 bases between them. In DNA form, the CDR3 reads TGTGCTCTTGGGGAATCCGCCGACATTCCTGCCTTCACTGTAGTGAAACTCATCTTT. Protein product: CALGESADIPAFTVVKLIF.

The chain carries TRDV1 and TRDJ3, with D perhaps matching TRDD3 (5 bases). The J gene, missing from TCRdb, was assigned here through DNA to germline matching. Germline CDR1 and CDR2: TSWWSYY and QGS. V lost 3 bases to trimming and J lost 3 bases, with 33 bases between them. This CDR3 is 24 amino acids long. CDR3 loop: CALGEDRRNSTSPYFCWDTRQMFF. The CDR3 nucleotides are TGTGCTCTTGGGGAGGATAGGAGGAACAGCACCTCCCCCTATTTCTGCTGGGACACCCGACAGATGTTTTTC.

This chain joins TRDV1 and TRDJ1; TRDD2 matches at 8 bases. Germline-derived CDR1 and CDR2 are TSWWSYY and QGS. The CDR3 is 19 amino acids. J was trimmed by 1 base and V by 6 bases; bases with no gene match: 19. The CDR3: CALGTWPSYVPLFTDKLIF. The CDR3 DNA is TGTGCTCTTGGAACCTGGCCTTCCTATGTCCCGCTGTTCACCGATAAACTCATCTTT.

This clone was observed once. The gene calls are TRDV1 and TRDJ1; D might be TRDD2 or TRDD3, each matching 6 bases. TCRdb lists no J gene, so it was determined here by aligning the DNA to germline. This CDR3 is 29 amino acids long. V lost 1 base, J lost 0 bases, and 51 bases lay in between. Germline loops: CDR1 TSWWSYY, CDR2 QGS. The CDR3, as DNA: TGTGCTCTTGGGGAACCGCGGCCTTCCAACTCCTTCATAAGGTCTGGGGAAACGACACGCAAGAATAACACCGATAAACTCATCTTT. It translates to CALGEPRPSNSFIRSGETTRKNNTDKLIF.

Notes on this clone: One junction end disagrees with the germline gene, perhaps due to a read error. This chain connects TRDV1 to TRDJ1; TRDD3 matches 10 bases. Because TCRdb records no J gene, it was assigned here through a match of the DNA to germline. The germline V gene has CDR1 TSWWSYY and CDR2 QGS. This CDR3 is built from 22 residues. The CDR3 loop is CAIGETRSTTGDTRQYTDKLIF. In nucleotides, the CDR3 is TGCGCTATTGGGGAAACTCGCAGTACTACGGGGGATACGCGTCAGTACACCGATAAACTCATCTTT.

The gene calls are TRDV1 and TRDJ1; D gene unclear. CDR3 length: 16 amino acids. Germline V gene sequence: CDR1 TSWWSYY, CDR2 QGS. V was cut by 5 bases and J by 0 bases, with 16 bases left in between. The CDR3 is CALGKVRKGDTDKLIF. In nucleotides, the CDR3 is TGTGCTCTTGGGAAGGTTAGAAAAGGCGACACCGATAAACTCATCTTT.

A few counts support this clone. CDR3 in DNA: TGTGCCTGTGACATGGACTGGGGGTTGTACACCGATAAACTCATCTTT. It translates to CACDMDWGLYTDKLIF. The rearrangement links TRDV2 to TRDJ1; 8 positions agree with TRDD3. This CDR3 region has 16 residues. Germline V gene sequence: CDR1 GEAIGNYY, CDR2 EKD. V was clipped by 2 bases and J by 0 bases; unmatched bases: 7.

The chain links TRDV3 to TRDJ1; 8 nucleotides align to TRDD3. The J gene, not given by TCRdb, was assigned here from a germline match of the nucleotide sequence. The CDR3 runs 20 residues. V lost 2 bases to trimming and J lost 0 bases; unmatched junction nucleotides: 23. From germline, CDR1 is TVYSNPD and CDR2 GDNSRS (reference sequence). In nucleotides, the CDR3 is TGTGCCTTTGGCCCTAGGGCTGACCTAGGGATACGTTCCGACACCGATAAACTCATCTTT. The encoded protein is CAFGPRADLGIRSDTDKLIF.

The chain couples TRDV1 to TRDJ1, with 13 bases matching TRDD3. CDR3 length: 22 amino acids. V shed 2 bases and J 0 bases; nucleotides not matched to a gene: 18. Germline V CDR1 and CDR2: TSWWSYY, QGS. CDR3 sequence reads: CALGETLPTLTGGYGYTDKLIF. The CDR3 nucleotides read TGTGCTCTTGGGGAAACTCTTCCTACTTTGACTGGGGGATACGGGTACACCGATAAACTCATCTTT.

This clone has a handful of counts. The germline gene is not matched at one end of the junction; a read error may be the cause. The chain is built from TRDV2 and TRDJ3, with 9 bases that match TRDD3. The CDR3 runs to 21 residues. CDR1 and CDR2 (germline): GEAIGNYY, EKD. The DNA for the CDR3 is TGTGCCTGTGACACAGACGTTGGGGGATATGCCATCTCCAGGGACACCCGGCAGATGTTTTTC. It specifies CACDTDVGGYAISRDTRQMFF.

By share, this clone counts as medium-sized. CDR3 coding DNA: TGTGCCTGTGACCTACTGGGGGATACGAGGGACACCCGACAGATGTTTTTC. Translating gives CACDLLGDTRDTRQMFF. The V and J genes are TRDV2 and TRDJ3, with 13 positions matching TRDD3. Per germline, CDR1 GEAIGNYY and CDR2 EKD. The CDR3 has 17 amino acids. Trimming took 3 bases from V and 5 from J; bases not matched to a gene: 3.